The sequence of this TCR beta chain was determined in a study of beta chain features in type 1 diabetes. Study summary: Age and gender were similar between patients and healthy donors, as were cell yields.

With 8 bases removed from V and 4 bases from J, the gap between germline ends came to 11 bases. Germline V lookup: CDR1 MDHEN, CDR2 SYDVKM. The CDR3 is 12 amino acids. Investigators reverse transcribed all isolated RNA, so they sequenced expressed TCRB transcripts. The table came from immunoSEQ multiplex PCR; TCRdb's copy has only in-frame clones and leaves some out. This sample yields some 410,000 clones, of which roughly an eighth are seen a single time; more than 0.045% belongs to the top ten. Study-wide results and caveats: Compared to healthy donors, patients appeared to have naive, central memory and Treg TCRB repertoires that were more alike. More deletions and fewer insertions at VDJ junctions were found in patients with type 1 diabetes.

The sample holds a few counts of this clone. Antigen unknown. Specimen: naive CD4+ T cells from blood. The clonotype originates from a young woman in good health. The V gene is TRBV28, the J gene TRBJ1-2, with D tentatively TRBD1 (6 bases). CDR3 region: CASVDSGYGYTF. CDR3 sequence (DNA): TGTGCCAGCGTGGACAGCGGCTATGGCTACACCTTC.